This is a list of T cell receptor beta chains from one sample in a study of CD4 T cells in relation to SARS-CoV-2 and coronaviruses. Antigens for these TCRs are unknown. The assay was immunoSEQ multiplex PCR, and TCRdb's table has in-frame clones only and misses some. The sample carries approximately 20,000 clones, 74% recorded once. Material: CD4+ T cells from PBMCs, cultured in vitro. These receptor sequences come from a human donor in good health. CDR3s include the opening cysteine and the closing phenylalanine or tryptophan. The D gene is left open where the match is weak. Not every row has a clone size; where given, it reads once, few, many or a size class.

v_gene	j_gene	abundance	d_gene	CDR3nt	CDR3aa
TRBV2	TRBJ1-2	-	TRBD1	TGTGCCAGCAGCTTACAGGGGAATGGCTACACCTTC	CASSLQGNGYTF
TRBV20-1	TRBJ1-2	-	-	TGCAGTGCTAGTGGTAGTCGCGACTATGGCTACACCTTC	CSASGSRDYGYTF
TRBV24-1	TRBJ2-1	-	-	TGTGCCACCAGTGCACCTAGCGCCGATTACAATGAGCAGTTCTTC	CATSAPSADYNEQFF
TRBV24-1	TRBJ2-2	-	TRBD1	TGTGCCACCAGTGATGCCCCGGGACAGAGTAACACCGGGGAGCTGTTTTTT	CATSDAPGQSNTGELFF
TRBV14	TRBJ1-1	-	TRBD1	TGTGCCAGCAGCCCTTTCACAGGGGGCCTTGGGGCGATTACTGAAGCTTTCTTT	CASSPFTGGLGAITEAFF
TRBV28	TRBJ1-5	-	-	TGTGCCAGCAGTCCCCCATCCGATCAGCCCCAGCATTTT	CASSPPSDQPQHF
TRBV10-3	TRBJ2-2	-	TRBD2	TGTGCCATCAGTGAGGACACGCGGGGGTCCGAGCGGGAAGGCCTCGGGGAGCTGTTTTTT	CAISEDTRGSEREGLGELFF
TRBV10-2	TRBJ2-7	-	-	TGCGCCAGCAAGGGGACATCGACCTACGAGCAGTACTTC	CASKGTSTYEQYF
TRBV5-1	TRBJ2-7	-	TRBD1	TGCGCCAGCGGAGGACAGGGACTCGGGTACGAGCAGTACTTC	CASGGQGLGYEQYF
TRBV28	TRBJ2-4	-	-	TGTGCCAGCAGTTTATCAACCCCAGGAGCCAAAAACATTCAGTACTTC	CASSLSTPGAKNIQYF
TRBV18	TRBJ1-2	-	TRBD1	TGTGCCAGCTCACCGAATACAGGGGGCAAGGATGGCTACACCTTC	CASSPNTGGKDGYTF
TRBV7-9	TRBJ2-5	-	-	TGTGCCAGCAGCTTATCCCTAGAGACCCAGTACTTC	CASSLSLETQYF
TRBV4-1	TRBJ2-7	-	-	TGCGCCAGCAGCCAAGGAGGGCATTACGAGCAGTACTTC	CASSQGGHYEQYF
TRBV5-1	TRBJ1-5	-	-	TGCGCCAGCAGCTTGGGGGGGCAGAGCAATCAGCCCCAGCATTTT	CASSLGGQSNQPQHF
TRBV28	TRBJ2-7	-	-	TGTGCCAGCAGTTTAACAGGGTCGGGTGAGCAGTACTTC	CASSLTGSGEQYF
TRBV11-3	TRBJ2-1	few	-	TGTGCCAGCAGCTTAGTAGAAGGCAATGAGCAGTTCTTC	CASSLVEGNEQFF
TRBV20-1	TRBJ2-7	-	-	TGCAGTGCTGACGGCTTGGACGAGCAGTACTTC	CSADGLDEQYF
TRBV25-1	TRBJ2-7	-	TRBD2	TGTGCCTCACGACTAGCGGGTACCTACGAGCAGTACTTC	CASRLAGTYEQYF
TRBV5-6	TRBJ2-5	few	-	TGTGCCAGCAGTAGGTTGGTGGAGACCCAGTACTTC	CASSRLVETQYF
TRBV7-9	TRBJ2-3	-	TRBD2	TGTGCCAGCAGATGGGGGACTAGAGGAACAAATAGCACAGATACGCAGTATTTT	CASRWGTRGTNSTDTQYF
TRBV7-6	TRBJ2-1	once	TRBD2	TGTGCCAGCAGCTTCGGGGGGACTAGCTACAATGAGCAGTTCTTC	CASSFGGTSYNEQFF
TRBV3-1/TRBV3-2	TRBJ2-7	few	TRBD1	TGTGCCAGCAGCCAAACAGGGGGCGTCGAGCAGTACTTC	CASSQTGGVEQYF
TRBV4-1	TRBJ2-5	-	-	TGCGCCAGCAGCCCTCTACGTGGGGGAAGAGAGACCCAGTACTTC	CASSPLRGGRETQYF
TRBV10-1	TRBJ1-2	-	-	TGCGCCAGCAGTGCCTCAGGGGCCGGGGGCTACACCTTC	CASSASGAGGYTF
TRBV15	TRBJ1-5	-	-	TGTGCCACCAGCAGAGATCCAAGTAGCGGGGGTCAGCCCCAGCATTTT	CATSRDPSSGGQPQHF
TRBV2	TRBJ1-2	-	TRBD1	TGTGCCAGCAGTTTCGGACAGGCCTATGGCTACACCTTC	CASSFGQAYGYTF
TRBV27	TRBJ1-2	-	-	TGTGCCAGCAGTTCCCGGACTGGGGGGCGGGATGGCTACACCTTC	CASSSRTGGRDGYTF
TRBV19	TRBJ2-6	-	-	TGTGCCAGTAGTTCCGAGACAAAAACCCCCTCTGGGGCCAACGTCCTGACTTTC	CASSSETKTPSGANVLTF
TRBV18	TRBJ2-7	-	TRBD1	TGTGCCAGCTCCCAAGGGACAGGGTCAACCTACGAGCAGTACTTC	CASSQGTGSTYEQYF
TRBV6-4	TRBJ2-3	-	TRBD2	TGTGCCAGCAGTGACTCCGGGACTAGGTCCACAGATACGCAGTATTTT	CASSDSGTRSTDTQYF
TRBV30	TRBJ2-7	-	-	TGTGCCTGGAGTCCCCCCGGCCACGAGCAGTACTTC	CAWSPPGHEQYF
TRBV28	TRBJ1-2	-	-	TGTGCCAGCGGTGCTCCGGGGGCATCTGCCTATGGCTACACCTTC	CASGAPGASAYGYTF
TRBV30	TRBJ1-3	-	-	TGTGCCTGGACTACAGGGTGGGGAAACACCATATATTTT	CAWTTGWGNTIYF
TRBV7-9	TRBJ2-5	-	TRBD1	TGTGCCAGCAGCAAGACAGGGGATAAGACCCAGTACTTC	CASSKTGDKTQYF
TRBV5-1	TRBJ2-7	-	-	TGCGCCAGCAGCTTGGGGGGACCCGTAGCGTACGAGCAGTACTTC	CASSLGGPVAYEQYF
TRBV19	TRBJ2-7	-	TRBD1	TGTGCCAGTAGTATGGTGATGGGGACAGGGCTCAACGAGCAGTACTTC	CASSMVMGTGLNEQYF
TRBV11-1	TRBJ2-3	-	-	TGTGCCAGCAGCTTAGTAGGGGGGGCGCCGACAGATACGCAGTATTTT	CASSLVGGAPTDTQYF
TRBV19	TRBJ2-7	few	-	TGTGCCAGTAGTACCCCCCGGGAGCAGTACTTC	CASSTPREQYF
TRBV5-1	TRBJ2-3	-	TRBD2	TGCGCCAGTACTAGCGGGACTAGCACAGATACGCAGTATTTT	CASTSGTSTDTQYF
TRBV13	TRBJ2-7	-	-	TGTGCCAGCAGCTTAGGAGGGCCTGACCACGAGCAGTACTTC	CASSLGGPDHEQYF
TRBV7-9	TRBJ2-7	few	TRBD1	TGTGCCAGCAGCCCGGGACAGGGGGCAGACGAGCAGTACTTC	CASSPGQGADEQYF
TRBV30	TRBJ1-2	-	-	TGTGCCTGGAGTACCGGAGGCTATGGCTACACCTTC	CAWSTGGYGYTF
TRBV3-1/TRBV3-2	TRBJ2-1	-	-	TGTGCCAGCAGCCGAGCAAGGGGCAATGAGCAGTTCTTC	CASSRARGNEQFF
TRBV19	TRBJ1-4	once	-	TGTGCCAGTAGTGTCCCCGGACCGCCGACTAATGAAAAACTGTTTTTT	CASSVPGPPTNEKLFF
TRBV6-6	TRBJ2-3	-	TRBD2	TGTGCCAGCAGTCTCAGGACCCGGGGACTAGCGGGATCCCCGGCAAATACGCAGTATTTT	CASSLRTRGLAGSPANTQYF
TRBV24-1	TRBJ1-5	-	-	TGTGCCACCAGTGAGCGAGGGGATCAGCCCCAGCATTTT	CATSERGDQPQHF
TRBV7-9	TRBJ2-7	-	-	TGTGCCAGCAGCCCCCCCGGCGGGTCCTACGAGCAGTACTTC	CASSPPGGSYEQYF
TRBV28	TRBJ2-3	few	TRBD2	TGTGCCAGCAGTGAGACTAGCGGGAGGGTTACAGATACGCAGTATTTT	CASSETSGRVTDTQYF
TRBV2	TRBJ2-7	-	-	TGTGCCAGCAACACGGGGGCAATTGGCTTC	CASNTGAIGF
TRBV6-5	TRBJ1-1	-	-	TGTGCCAGCAGTCCCCGGACAGAGAACACTGAAGCTTTCTTT	CASSPRTENTEAFF
TRBV19	TRBJ1-5	-	TRBD1	TGTGCCAGTGCCCGGACAGGGGGCGATCAGCCCCAGCATTTT	CASARTGGDQPQHF
TRBV30	TRBJ1-4	-	TRBD1	TGTGCCTGGAGGGCGACCGGGACAGGCGCTGAAAAACTGTTTTTT	CAWRATGTGAEKLFF
TRBV3-1/TRBV3-2	TRBJ1-1	once	TRBD1	TGTGCCAGCAGCCGAGATGGAGGACAGGGAAGCACTGAAGCTTTCTTT	CASSRDGGQGSTEAFF
TRBV27	TRBJ1-5	once	-	TGTGCCAGCAGTCCACGGGACGGCCAGGAGCCCCAGCATTTT	CASSPRDGQEPQHF
TRBV10-3	TRBJ1-5	once	-	TGTGCCATCAGTGGGTCAGGGGCGGCTCAGCCCCAGCATTTT	CAISGSGAAQPQHF
TRBV2	TRBJ2-1	-	TRBD1	TGTGCCAGCAGTCAAACCCGGGACAGCAATGAGCAGTTCTTC	CASSQTRDSNEQFF
TRBV3-1/TRBV3-2	TRBJ2-1	few	-	TGTGCCAGCAGCCACTGGGACTTCATTGAGCAGTTCTTC	CASSHWDFIEQFF
TRBV10-3	TRBJ2-7	-	TRBD2	TGTGCCACGCGGGACTACTACGAGCAGTACTTC	CATRDYYEQYF
TRBV18	TRBJ2-2	-	-	TGTGCCAGCTCACCGCGACAGGATAGAGCGAACACCGGGGAGCTGTTTTTT	CASSPRQDRANTGELFF